Listed here are 16 T cell receptor beta chains from one sample, sequenced in a study of beta chain features in type 1 diabetes. Expressed TCRB transcripts were sequenced because the entire RNA isolate underwent reverse transcription. The protocol was immunoSEQ multiplex PCR, while the TCRdb copy is restricted to in-frame clones and leaves out a portion. Of approximately 170,000 clones listed, 7% to 10% were seen once; the top ten hold approximately 2.2%. Sample: central memory CD4+ T cells from blood. These receptors came from a woman younger than 30 in good health.

This CDR3 is CATEQGADQPQHF. DNA for the CDR3: TGCGCCACCGAACAGGGGGCGGATCAGCCCCAGCATTTT. V is TRBV10-2 and J is TRBJ1-5; TRBD1 matches 9 bases. V shed 10 bases, J shed 5 bases, and the junction held 6 bases outside the gene matches. CDR3 length: 13 residues. Germline V CDR1 and CDR2: WSHSY, SAAADI.

This clone was seen a handful of times. The chain has TRBV10-3 and TRBJ2-2; D might be TRBD1 (6 bases). The CDR3 runs to 14 residues. CDR1 ENHRY and CDR2 SYGVKD come from the germline V gene. Trimming shortened V by 9 bases and J by 4 bases, and 15 bases separated the two germline ends. CDR3 coding DNA: TGTGCCATTAACAGGGAATCGGGCACCGGGGAGCTGTTTTTT. Amino acids: CAINRESGTGELFF.

The chain uses TRBV6-1 and TRBJ2-1; TRBD1 matches 7 bases. Looked up from germline, CDR1 is MNHNS and CDR2 is SASEGT. Losses at the gene ends were 9 bases for V and 4 bases for J; bases not matched to a gene: 6. The CDR3 is made up of 13 amino acids. Written as DNA, the CDR3 is TGTGCCAGAACGGGACAGTCTTACAATGAGCAGTTCTTC. It specifies CARTGQSYNEQFF.

V usage is TRBV5-6 and J usage is TRBJ2-5; D is perhaps TRBD2 (6 bases). The J call may be faulty, since TRBJ2-7 better matches the DNA end. The CDR3 length is 12 residues. Germline V gene data show CDR1 as SGHDT and CDR2 as YYEEEE. The CDR3, as DNA: TGTGCCAGCAGCTGGGCGGGGCGCGAGCAGTACTTC. It is translated as CASSWAGREQYF.

This clone was observed a few times. The chain uses TRBV11-2 and TRBJ2-1, with 8 bases that match TRBD2. The CDR3 loop spans 15 amino acids. The ends lost 1 base at V and 3 bases at J; junction bases unmatched: 2. Germline V gives CDR1 SGHAT, CDR2 FQNNGV. The CDR3 coding sequence is TGTGCCAGCAGCTTAGTTAGCGGGGTCTACAATGAGCAGTTCTTC. It codes for CASSLVSGVYNEQFF.

This clone was observed a handful of times. J is TRBJ1-5 and V is TRBV19, with D perhaps TRBD1 (5 bases). The CDR3 has 16 amino acids. Trimming took 2 bases from V and 0 from J, leaving 11 bases between them. Looked up from germline, CDR1 is LNHDA and CDR2 is SQIVND (reference sequence). This CDR3 reads CASSIQGDGSNQPQHF. In DNA, the CDR3 is TGTGCCAGTAGTATACAGGGTGATGGTAGCAATCAGCCCCAGCATTTT.

This clone was detected a few times. The chain is built from TRBV7-9 and TRBJ2-5; D perhaps matches TRBD2 (6 bases). Germline CDR1 is SEHNR and CDR2 is FQNEAQ (reference sequence). Trimming took off 1 base at V and 4 bases at J, with 13 bases between the two ends. The CDR3 spans 15 residues. The CDR3 DNA reads TGTGCCAGCAGCTTAGGATCGGGAGTTGGAGAGACCCAGTACTTC. Translating it yields CASSLGSGVGETQYF.

This clone has just a few counts. The germline gene is not matched at one end of the junction; a read error may be the cause. This chain links TRBV7-7 with TRBJ2-1; D is perhaps TRBD2 (6 bases). CDR1 is SSHAT and CDR2 is FNYEAQ in the germline V gene (reference sequence). This CDR3 has 15 residues. Here the CDR3 reads CASSPRAGPYNEQFF. In DNA form, the CDR3 reads TGTGCTAGCAGCCCCCGGGCGGGACCCTACAATGAGCAGTTCTTC.

The genes are TRBV18 and TRBJ1-5; unclear D gene. The CDR3 spans 12 residues. V lost 5 bases to trimming and J lost 7 bases, with 9 bases between them. Germline V CDR1 and CDR2: KGHSH, LQKENI. The CDR3 reads CASSNAAQPQHF. DNA for the CDR3: TGTGCCAGCTCAAACGCAGCGCAGCCCCAGCATTTT. Filled out from reference TRBV18 and TRBJ1-5, the complete variable domain reads NAGVMQNPRHLVRRRGQEARLRCSPMKGHSHVYWYRQLPEEGLKFMVYLQKENIIDESGMPKERFSAEFPKEGPSILRIQQVVRGDSAAYFCASSNAAQPQHFGDGTRLSIL.

This clone is termed medium-sized. J is TRBJ1-2 and V is TRBV30, with D unclear. V shed 1 base and J shed 7 bases, with 13 bases lying between them. The length of the CDR3 is 13 residues. Germline V gives CDR1 GTSNPN, CDR2 SVGIG (reference sequence). The DNA of the CDR3 is TGTGCCTGGAGTGGAAGATCGACGGGTGGCTACACCTTC. Its protein is CAWSGRSTGGYTF.

The count of this clone is one. At one of its ends the junction is not consistent with the germline gene, which may arise from a read error. This sample also contains other DNA sequences that code for the same CDR3. The chain employs TRBV25-1 and TRBJ2-2; possibly TRBD2 for D (6 bases). Germline values: CDR1 MGHDK, CDR2 SYGVNS. CDR3 length equals 13 residues. The CDR3 loop is CASSEAGTGELFF. CDR3 DNA: TGTGCCAGCAGTGAAGCGGGAACCGGGGAACTGTTTTTT.

The chain recombines TRBV5-5 with TRBJ2-5, with TRBD2 as a possible D gene (6 bases). CDR1 SGHKS and CDR2 YYEKEE come from the germline V gene (reference sequence). The V and J ends lost 1 base and 5 bases respectively, with 9 bases between them. This CDR3 contains 13 residues. In DNA, the CDR3 is TGTGCCAGCAGCTTGTCGGCGGGGGAGACCCAGTACTTC. Protein: CASSLSAGETQYF.

The chain combines TRBV25-1 with TRBJ1-1; 7 nucleotides match TRBD1. Unmatched junction bases numbered 4, after V lost 2 bases and J lost 1 base. Germline CDR1 and CDR2: MGHDK and SYGVNS. The CDR3 has 15 residues. The CDR3 loop reads CASSELGQENTEAFF. Here the CDR3 DNA reads TGTGCCAGCAGTGAACTCGGACAGGAGAACACTGAAGCTTTCTTT.

This clone was found a few times. The chain employs TRBV28 and TRBJ1-4; perhaps TRBD1 as D (6 bases). CDR3 length: 14 residues. The V end lost 8 bases, the J end lost 5 bases, and 15 bases lay between the germline ends. CDR1 and CDR2 from the germline V gene are MDHEN and SYDVKM. CDR3 coding DNA: TGTGCCAGCTGTCAGGACAGCTTGAATGAAAAACTGTTTTTT. Encoded protein: CASCQDSLNEKLFF.

This clone appeared a few times. The CDR3 loop is CASSRTSGPYNEQFF. CDR3 sequence (DNA): TGTGCCAGCAGCCGGACTAGCGGGCCGTACAATGAGCAGTTCTTC. This chain connects TRBV4-2 to TRBJ2-1; the match to TRBD2 covers 11 bases. The CDR3 covers 15 residues. Germline CDR1 reads LGHNA; CDR2 reads YNFKEQ. V was pared by 4 bases and J by 4 bases, with 3 bases of the junction left unmatched.

This chain connects TRBV30 to TRBJ1-5, with D uncertain. The CDR3 is 13 amino acids. CDR1 and CDR2 from the germline V gene are GTSNPN and SVGIG (reference sequence). Between the trimmed V and J ends, which lost 5 bases and 4 bases, there was a span of 12 bases. CDR3 sequence reads: CAWAAGRNQPQHF. The DNA for the CDR3 is TGTGCCTGGGCGGCGGGTAGAAATCAGCCCCAGCATTTT.